This entry is about one T cell receptor (beta chain). As handled by the study authors: Using reference gene primer amplification, nucleated cell counts were estimated. Data came from immunoSEQ multiplex PCR; TCRdb stores just in-frame clones and leaves some out. V and J calls and clone size follow that table, whereas D and trimming were derived from the DNA. Of tens of thousands of clones listed, about nine tenths were seen once; the top ten hold 15%. Trimming took off 4 bases at V and 5 bases at J, with 12 bases between the two ends. Germline V gene sequence: CDR1 LGHDT, CDR2 YNNKEL (reference sequence). The CDR3 contains 14 residues. These data belong to a study of blood T cell repertoires in COVID-19. As for the study in general: Acute and convalescent COVID-19 samples came from the United States, Italy and Spain. T cells, B-cell-depleted T cells, or PBMCs provided the cDNA or gDNA that served as material.

The sample comprised peripheral blood. V is TRBV3-1 (or the pseudogene TRBV3-2) and J is TRBJ1-5; D is undetermined. The TCR comes from a male donor with acute or convalescent COVID-19. The DNA for the CDR3 is TGTGCCAGCAGCCCAGACCTCGGTTATCAGCCCCAGCATTTT. This translates into CASSPDLGYQPQHF.